The clone carrying this TCR beta chain occurred many times. The antigen remains unidentified. TCRdb independently ran MiXCR on the 5' RACE reads; one entry per CDR3 protein. The table lists hundreds of thousands of distinct CDR3 sequences, roughly a tenth of them singletons. The data originate from a study of CD8 T cells in ankylosing spondylitis. Whole-study findings and limits: Reportedly, significant enrichment of disease-linked clones occurred in matched ankylosing spondylitis synovial fluid. Peripheral blood samples showed relatively rare disease-linked clones, and these clones were CD8+. The study identified a TCR beta motif of several highly homologous variants that appeared characteristic of ankylosing spondylitis blood.

The CDR3 contains 12 residues. Germline values: CDR1 LNHDA, CDR2 SQIVND (reference sequence). V lost 1 base and J lost 6, with 5 bases in between. The gene calls are TRBV19 and TRBJ2-3; D remains ambiguous. Material for sequencing was blood, either unsorted or a sorted T cell fraction (not recorded which). The TCR sequence derives from a male donor with ankylosing spondylitis or in good health (not recorded which). CDR3 DNA sequence: TGTGCCAGTAGTATAGCGTCTGATACGCAGTATTTT. Translating it yields CASSIASDTQYF. Complete variable domain (other parts from reference TRBV19 and TRBJ2-3): DGGITQSPKYLFRKEGQNVTLSCEQNLNHDAMYWYRQDPGQGLRLIYYSQIVNDFQKGDIAEGYSVSREKKESFPLTVTSAQKNPTAFYLCASSIASDTQYFGPGTRLTVL.